The clone carrying this T cell receptor beta chain was counted a few times. This entry is derived from a study of blood T cell repertoires in COVID-19. Study overall: Acute and convalescent COVID-19 samples came from the United States, Italy and Spain. T cells, B-cell-depleted T cells, or PBMCs provided the cDNA or gDNA that served as material.

This CDR3 is 22 amino acids long. Germline assignment: CDR1 KGHDR and CDR2 SFDVKD. J was trimmed by 0 bases and V by 4 bases; bases with no gene match: 17. In the authors' workflow: Reference gene primer amplification in the assay estimated nucleated cell counts. The repertoire was sequenced with immunoSEQ multiplex PCR; TCRdb's copy has only in-frame clones and lacks some. V and J calls plus clone size are reproduced from that table; the DNA served to infer D and trimming. The table lists some 85,000 clones, 70% to 90% of them singletons, with roughly 8.7% in the top ten. The sequenced material came from peripheral blood. This chain connects TRBV24-1 to TRBJ1-6; 10 nucleotides line up with TRBD1. The TCR originated in a man aged 45 to 65 with acute or convalescent COVID-19. The CDR3 coding sequence is TGTGCCACCAGTGAATCCCCGGGACAGGGGACATTTATTAGCTCCTATAATTCACCCCTCCACTTT. Translation gives CATSESPGQGTFISSYNSPLHF.